This T cell receptor (beta chain) emerged from a study of tumor-infiltrating lymphocytes in primary liver carcinoma. About the study: Surgical resection was the treatment these patients received for primary liver carcinoma. Among the tumors, stages were T1-T3 N0M0 and sizes roughly 4.2 to 11 cm.

A constant-region primer primed TCR beta cDNA synthesis from about 0.55 ug of total RNA. Generation of the TCR beta libraries relied on three nested multiplex PCR rounds using slightly modified ARM-PCR. A C-beta reverse primer was combined with TRBV1-TRBV30 forward primers in the first two PCR rounds, and each round had around 11 cycles. TCRdb itself ran the multiplex PCR reads through MiXCR, one entry per CDR3 protein. The table lists 300,000 to 400,000 distinct CDR3 sequences, roughly 61% of them singletons, with about 6.1% in the top ten. Germline DNA was also extracted, while the blood RNA originated from unsorted whole blood. CDR1 and CDR2 from the germline V gene are MGHRA and YSYEKL. V lost 1 base and J lost 3, with 11 bases in between. This CDR3 has 15 residues. In this sample, this clonotype turned up many times.

The source material was peripheral blood. The J gene is TRBJ2-3, the V gene TRBV4-1; D remains ambiguous. The receptor comes from a man aged 35-49 years with primary liver carcinoma and hepatitis B virus infection. DNA of the CDR3: TGCGCCAGCAGCCAAGGGCTTGCCGCGACAGATACGCAGTATTTT. This codes for CASSQGLAATDTQYF.